This TCR beta chain was captured by sequencing in a study of breast tumors, draining lymph nodes, adjacent tissues. This clonotype was detected many times. The lymph nodes were axillary draining lymph nodes from breast cancer patients. TCRdb re-derived calls from the multiplex PCR reads in MiXCR, one entry per CDR3 protein. The sample records some 230,000 distinct CDR3 sequences, nearly 35% being singletons. From germline, CDR1 is LNHDA and CDR2 SQIVND (reference sequence). The CDR3 totals 15 residues. Trimming stripped 9 bases from V and 10 bases from J, with 24 bases between. The gene calls are TRBV19 and TRBJ1-4; D is perhaps TRBD1 (5 bases). Sequences were obtained from axillary lymph node tissue. This TCR was recovered from a female donor with breast cancer. Some clones in this sample may be carry-over from other donors' samples. The CDR3 DNA sequence: TGTGCCAGCACCCTCCCGACAGAAGGGCGAGGAAAACTGTTTTTT. Translated: CASTLPTEGRGKLFF.